This T cell receptor beta chain was captured by sequencing in a study of STAT3 mutations in large granular lymphocyte leukemia. Findings and caveats of the study: After therapy, about 35% of the 18 patients switched clonotypes, all new clones STAT3 wild type. At least one immunodominant TCR beta clonotype appeared in every T-cell large granular lymphocyte leukemia patient.

The trim removed 1 base at V and 3 bases at J, leaving 5 bases unmatched. The CDR3 extends over 16 amino acids. Germline values: CDR1 LGHNA, CDR2 YNFKEQ. In regard to this clone: Its antigen is still unknown.

Around 41,000 productive templates were obtained per sample on average. TCRdb's copy holds only in-frame clones and misses some; the assay was immunoSEQ multiplex PCR. The top ten clones hold around 85% of a sample with over 9,000 clones, approximately 85% of them seen once. This chain uses TRBV4-2 with TRBJ2-7; 11 nucleotides match TRBD2. The clonotype comes from an older man with T-cell large granular lymphocyte leukemia. Some clones in this sample may be carry-over from other donors' samples. Material for sequencing was peripheral blood mononuclear cells. The CDR3 DNA follows: TGTGCCAGCAGCCAAGGGGCTAGCGGGGGGTTCTACGAGCAGTACTTC. As protein: CASSQGASGGFYEQYF.